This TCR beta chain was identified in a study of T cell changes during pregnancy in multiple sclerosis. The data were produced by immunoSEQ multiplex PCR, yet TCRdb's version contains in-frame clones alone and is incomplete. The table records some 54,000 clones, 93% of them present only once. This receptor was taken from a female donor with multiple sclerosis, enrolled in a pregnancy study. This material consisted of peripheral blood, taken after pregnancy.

CDR3 DNA sequence: TGCGCCAGCAGCCAACCGACAGGAACTGGAAACACCATATATTTT. Protein: CASSQPTGTGNTIYF. The V and J genes are TRBV4-1 and TRBJ1-3, with a possible D match to TRBD1 (6 bases). This CDR3 is 15 amino acids long. Looked up from germline, CDR1 is MGHRA and CDR2 is YSYEKL. V was clipped by 2 bases and J by 2 bases, with 10 bases between them.